This T cell receptor beta chain was observed in a study of blood T cell repertoires in COVID-19. Whole-study context: The origin of the acute and convalescent COVID-19 samples was the United States, Italy and Spain. Sources were T cells, B-cell-depleted T cells, or PBMCs; the material itself was cDNA or gDNA.

In the original analysis: Amplification from reference gene primers served as the basis for estimated nucleated cell counts. Sequencing was performed with immunoSEQ multiplex PCR; in TCRdb, only in-frame clones are kept and a portion is missing. The V and J calls and clone size were taken over from that table, and D and trimming were inferred from the DNA. In the table there are more than 70,000 clones, approximately 78% of which are singletons. The CDR3 loop spans 15 amino acids. Trimming shortened V by 5 bases and J by 8 bases, and 18 bases separated the two germline ends. CDR1 and CDR2 (germline): SGHVS, FNYEAQ.

The source material was peripheral blood. J is TRBJ2-2 and V is TRBV7-6; tentatively, D is TRBD1 (6 bases). The sequence was collected from a human donor in a cohort sampled during active COVID-19. This CDR3 is CASSPQDSSKGELFF. The CDR3 DNA is TGTGCCAGCAGCCCCCAGGACAGTTCTAAAGGGGAGCTGTTTTTT.